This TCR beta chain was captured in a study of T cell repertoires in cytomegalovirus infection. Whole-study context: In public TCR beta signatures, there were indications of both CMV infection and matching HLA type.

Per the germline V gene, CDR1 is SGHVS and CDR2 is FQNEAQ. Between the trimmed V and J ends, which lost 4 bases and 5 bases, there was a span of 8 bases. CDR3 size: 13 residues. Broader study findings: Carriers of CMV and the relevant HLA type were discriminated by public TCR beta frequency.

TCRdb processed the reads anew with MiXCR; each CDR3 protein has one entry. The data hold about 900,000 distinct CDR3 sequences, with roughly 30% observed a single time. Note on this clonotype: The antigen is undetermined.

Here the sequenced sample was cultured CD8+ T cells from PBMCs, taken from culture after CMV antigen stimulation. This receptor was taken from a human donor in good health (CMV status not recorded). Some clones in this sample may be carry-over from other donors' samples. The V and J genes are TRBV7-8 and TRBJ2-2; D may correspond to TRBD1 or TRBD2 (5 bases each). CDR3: CASSWGWTGELFF. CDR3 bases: TGTGCCAGCAGCTGGGGGTGGACCGGGGAGCTGTTTTTT.